Each of the 22 T cell receptor beta chains below was sequenced from the same sample in a study of T-cell reconstitution after alpha-beta-depleted transplantation in children (dated by TCRdb to about 2016). The library was made by PCR. For sequencing, an Illumina HiSeq 2500 was employed. To normalize quantification of the TCRbeta repertoire, the TCR libraries were built with molecular barcoding that relied on unique molecular identifiers. Clones were called with MiXCR by TCRdb after fastp trimmed the public reads at Q25, and only in-frame beta chains were retained. CDR3 protein duplicates are merged, each entry listing the most common genes and DNA. The sample table contains approximately 500,000 distinct CDR3 sequences; only one count was recorded for about 10% of them. Jointly, the top ten make up 2% to 2.5% of the sample. Read against the paper, the sample's treatment or condition label means: allogeneic hematopoietic cell transplantation with graft depleted of TCRalphabeta T cells and CD19 B cells.

The material was PBMCs, obtained before TCRalphabeta/CD19-depleted stem cell transplant. The receptors derive from a child under 10 years old with inherited bone marrow failure, due to receive a stem cell transplant.

Concerning this clonotype itself: With a much larger clone just one base away, this may be a read error. The chain combines TRBV9 with TRBJ1-2; D not resolved. Trimming pared 4 bases from V and 6 bases from J, leaving 16 bases between. This CDR3 spans 14 amino acids. The germline CDR1 and CDR2 sequences are SGDLS and YYNGEE. The CDR3 loop is CASSTLQGHNGYTF. Here the CDR3 DNA reads TGTGCCAGCAGCACCCTACAAGGGCACAATGGCTACACCTTC.

This clonotype was detected ten times or more. This chain uses TRBV7-9 with TRBJ2-7; unclear D gene. With 4 bases removed from V and 3 bases from J, the gap between germline ends came to 10 bases. The CDR3 runs to 13 residues. Germline CDR1 and CDR2: SEHNR and FQNEAQ (reference sequence). CDR3 bases: TGTGCCAGCAGCTCCGGGTGGCTCTACGAGCAGTACTTC. Encoded protein: CASSSGWLYEQYF.

This clonotype was counted between two and nine times. The V and J genes are TRBV11-1 and TRBJ2-3; 9 nucleotides align to TRBD2. The germline gives CDR1 SGHAT, CDR2 FQDESV (reference sequence). Trimming cost V 5 bases and J 0 bases; bases outside gene matches: 15. The CDR3 has 19 amino acids. The CDR3 here is CASSPRLADTLTSTDTQYF. The CDR3, as DNA: TGTGCCAGCAGCCCAAGACTAGCGGACACCTTAACAAGCACAGATACGCAGTATTTT. Full variable domain (missing parts from reference TRBV11-1 and TRBJ2-3): EAEVAQSPRYKITEKSQAVAFWCDPISGHATLYWYRQILGQGPELLVQFQDESVVDDSQLPKDRFSAERLKGVDSTLKIQPAELGDSAMYLCASSPRLADTLTSTDTQYFGPGTRLTVL.

A few counts support this clonotype. This rearrangement joins TRBV7-7 to TRBJ2-2, with D uncertain. With 5 bases removed from V and 1 base from J, the gap between germline ends came to 11 bases. CDR1 is SSHAT, CDR2 FNYEAQ, per germline (reference sequence). The length of the CDR3 is 15 residues. CDR3 DNA sequence: TGTGCCAGCAGCCCCTTTTCTGGGAACACCGGGGAGCTGTTTTTT. Its protein product is CASSPFSGNTGELFF.

The chain uses TRBV10-3 and TRBJ2-6; D call uncertain. Per germline, CDR1 ENHRY and CDR2 SYGVKD. The V and J ends lost 7 bases and 0 bases respectively, with 4 bases between them. This CDR3 has 13 amino acids. This chain's CDR3 is CAITPSGANVLTF. CDR3 in DNA: TGTGCCATCACCCCCTCTGGGGCCAACGTCCTGACTTTC.

This clonotype has more than one count but fewer than ten. The chain joins TRBV7-2 to TRBJ2-7; no clear D gene. In germline, CDR1 is SGHTA, CDR2 FQGNSA. V lost 3 bases and J lost 6, with 12 bases in between. This CDR3 contains 13 residues. The CDR3 DNA is TGTGCCAGCAGCTTGGAATTATTGGGCGAGCAGTACTTC. It yields the protein CASSLELLGEQYF.

This clonotype was seen ten or more times. This chain connects TRBV15 to TRBJ2-5, with unresolved D. This CDR3 has 13 amino acids. Germline lookup yields CDR1 LNHNV and CDR2 YYDKDF (reference sequence). The germline V and J ends were trimmed by 0 bases and 3 bases, with 5 bases remaining between them. The CDR3 region is CATSREREETQYF. In DNA form, the CDR3 reads TGTGCCACCAGCAGAGAAAGGGAAGAGACCCAGTACTTC.

This clonotype was detected ten times or more. The V and J genes are TRBV27 and TRBJ2-7, with 10 bases aligning to TRBD2. Germline V CDR1 and CDR2: MNHEY, SMNVEV (reference sequence). With 3 bases clipped from V and 5 bases from J, the junction kept 10 bases outside the gene matches. The CDR3 loop spans 16 amino acids. The DNA for the CDR3 is TGTGCCAGCAGTTTGCCCGGGAGCGGGAGGGCTAACGAGCAGTACTTC. It specifies CASSLPGSGRANEQYF.

This clonotype was seen a handful of times. This sequence joins TRBV18 and TRBJ2-6; D is tentatively TRBD1 or TRBD2 (5 bases each). V lost 1 base, J lost 0 bases, and 16 bases lay in between. The CDR3 has 19 amino acids. CDR1 and CDR2 from the germline V gene are KGHSH and LQKENI. The CDR3 spells CASSPRKGPATSGANVLTF. The DNA for the CDR3 is TGTGCCAGCTCACCACGGAAGGGACCGGCGACCTCTGGGGCCAACGTCCTGACTTTC.

The sample holds many counts of this clonotype. This rearrangement joins TRBV29-1 to TRBJ2-3; maybe TRBD2 (6 bases). Looked up from germline, CDR1 is SQVTM and CDR2 is ANQGSEA. Trimming pared 2 bases from V and 4 bases from J, leaving 10 bases between. The CDR3 runs to 13 residues. The CDR3 region is CSVEWGDPDTQYF. CDR3 DNA sequence: TGCAGCGTTGAATGGGGGGACCCAGATACGCAGTATTTT.

V and J are TRBV25-1 and TRBJ2-4; possibly TRBD2 for D (7 bases). The germline CDR1 and CDR2 sequences are MGHDK and SYGVNS. The germline V and J ends were trimmed by 1 base and 7 bases, with 14 bases remaining between them. There are 15 residues in the CDR3. CDR3 DNA sequence: TGTGCCAGCAGTGAATTGGCGGGGGCGGGTAACATTCAGTACTTC. As protein: CASSELAGAGNIQYF.

The chain recombines TRBV19 with TRBJ2-7, with D possibly being TRBD2 (5 bases). The CDR3 contains 14 residues. Deletions cut 1 base from V and 6 bases from J, with 13 bases between. Germline V CDR1 and CDR2: LNHDA, SQIVND (reference sequence). The CDR3 loop is CASSIAIGGGEQYF. The CDR3, as DNA: TGTGCCAGTAGTATAGCGATCGGAGGAGGCGAGCAGTACTTC.

The sample holds many counts of this clonotype. The rearrangement links TRBV10-3 to TRBJ1-5; a possible D gene is TRBD1 (6 bases). CDR1 and CDR2 from the germline V gene are ENHRY and SYGVKD. With 10 bases removed from V and 0 bases from J, the gap between germline ends came to 19 bases. The CDR3 extends over 16 amino acids. CDR3 residues: CATDGQQTYSNQPQHF. The CDR3 region has the DNA TGTGCCACCGATGGACAGCAGACTTATAGCAATCAGCCCCAGCATTTT.

For this clonotype: Being one base from a much bigger clone, this may be a read error. The V and J genes are TRBV20-1 and TRBJ2-1; D is perhaps TRBD2 (5 bases). The V and J ends lost 5 bases and 9 bases respectively, with 20 bases between them. The CDR3 consists of 14 residues. Germline CDR1 reads DFQATT; CDR2 reads SNEGSKA (reference sequence). The CDR3 reads CSAQTWTFLIEQFF. DNA for the CDR3: TGCAGTGCTCAAACTTGGACTTTCCTCATTGAGCAGTTCTTC.

In this sample, this clonotype turned up many times. The CDR3 DNA is TGTGCCATCACCCGGGACTCTTCCTACAATGAGCAGTTCTTC. Protein sequence: CAITRDSSYNEQFF. The rearrangement links TRBV10-3 to TRBJ2-1, with D maybe TRBD2 (6 bases). Trimming left V 7 bases short and J 1 base short, with 11 bases between. The germline V gene has CDR1 ENHRY and CDR2 SYGVKD. The CDR3 is made up of 14 amino acids.

Ten or more counts support this clonotype. V and J are TRBV7-2 and TRBJ2-7, with no clear D. The CDR3 contains 15 residues. Trimming took 1 base from V and 3 from J, leaving 13 bases between them. Germline values: CDR1 SGHTA, CDR2 FQGNSA. The CDR3 reads CASSLEASQSYEQYF. The CDR3 region has the DNA TGTGCCAGCAGCTTAGAGGCATCTCAAAGCTACGAGCAGTACTTC.

The gene calls are TRBV5-1 and TRBJ2-1; 13 bases line up with TRBD2. The germline V gene encodes CDR1 SGHRS and CDR2 YFSETQ. V was clipped by 7 bases and J by 9 bases; unmatched bases: 7. The CDR3 length is 14 residues. CDR3 DNA: TGCGCCAGCGGCCGGACTAGCGGGAGCGGTGAGCAGTTCTTC. Translated, it gives CASGRTSGSGEQFF.

This clonotype was counted many times. The rearrangement joins TRBV6-1 to TRBJ2-5; the D call may be TRBD1 or TRBD2 (5 bases each). V lost 4 bases and J lost 1, with 10 bases in between. Per germline, CDR1 MNHNS and CDR2 SASEGT. This CDR3 contains 14 residues. This chain's CDR3 is CASSGDLLQETQYF. The CDR3 DNA follows: TGTGCCAGCAGTGGGGACCTCCTCCAAGAGACCCAGTACTTC.

This clonotype was counted at least ten times. The DNA of the CDR3 is TGTGCCAGCAGTTTATTCTCCGGGACTACCCAAGATACGCAGTATTTT. The encoded protein is CASSLFSGTTQDTQYF. J is TRBJ2-3 and V is TRBV27, with 7 bases fitting TRBD2. The CDR3 length is 16 residues. V shed 1 base and J 5 bases; nucleotides not matched to a gene: 9. CDR1 MNHEY and CDR2 SMNVEV come from the germline V gene (reference sequence).

This clonotype was recorded many times. The genes are TRBV7-7 and TRBJ2-1, with TRBD2 matching 7 bases. CDR1 and CDR2 (germline): SSHAT, FNYEAQ (reference sequence). The CDR3 has 16 residues. Trimming removed 5 bases from V and 2 bases from J; junction bases left unmatched: 9. The CDR3 reads CASSPAAGVAYNEQFF. CDR3 DNA sequence: TGTGCCAGCAGCCCCGCTGCGGGAGTAGCCTACAATGAGCAGTTCTTC.

This clonotype was picked up many times. The chain links TRBV4-1 to TRBJ2-1, with a weak D call TRBD2 (6 bases). The CDR3 contains 14 residues. V was cut by 1 base and J by 6 bases, with 10 bases left in between. The germline CDR1 and CDR2 sequences are MGHRA and YSYEKL. The CDR3, as DNA: TGCGCCAGCAGCCAAGGGGACTCGTTCAATGAGCAGTTCTTC. Amino acid sequence: CASSQGDSFNEQFF.

This clonotype was counted a few times. This chain links TRBV18 with TRBJ2-2; a weak D match, TRBD1 (5 bases). Trimming pared 4 bases from V and 3 bases from J, leaving 18 bases between. The germline CDR1 and CDR2 sequences are KGHSH and LQKENI. The CDR3 covers 17 residues. The CDR3 DNA reads as TGTGCCAGCTCACTAACATCACAGGTGCTCCACACCGGGGAGCTGTTTTTT. Its translation: CASSLTSQVLHTGELFF. The complete variable domain, with remaining parts taken from reference TRBV18 and TRBJ2-2, reads NAGVMQNPRHLVRRRGQEARLRCSPMKGHSHVYWYRQLPEEGLKFMVYLQKENIIDESGMPKERFSAEFPKEGPSILRIQQVVRGDSAAYFCASSLTSQVLHTGELFFGEGSRLTVL.